Listed below are T cell receptor beta chains from one sample, sequenced in a study of blood T cell repertoires in COVID-19. The method was immunoSEQ multiplex PCR; TCRdb's version includes in-frame clones alone and lacks a portion of them. The profile shows about 270,000 clones, around 89% of them singletons. What was sequenced was PBMCs or T cells enriched from blood (not recorded which). All receptors derive from a woman aged 18-29 years who had recovered from COVID-19. The CDR3 runs from the conserved cysteine through the conserved F or W. The order of the fields is CDR3 protein, CDR3 DNA, V gene, clone size, D gene, J gene. A D gene is named only where the DNA matches it firmly. Clone size appears in some rows only: once, few, many, or a class for an expanded clone.

cdr3_aa: CASSYSGDRRHQFNTF; cdr3_nt: TGTGCCAGCAGTTACTCGGGGGACAGGAGACATCAGTTTAACACCTTC; v_call: TRBV6-5; clone_size: -; d_call: TRBD1; j_call: TRBJ1-2
cdr3_aa: CASSFRDRDEQYF; cdr3_nt: TGCGCCAGCAGCTTCCGGGACAGGGACGAGCAGTACTTC; v_call: TRBV5-1; clone_size: -; d_call: TRBD1; j_call: TRBJ2-7
cdr3_aa: CASSLGVTNEKLFF; cdr3_nt: TGTGCCAGCAGTCTAGGGGTAACTAATGAAAAACTGTTTTTT; v_call: TRBV13; clone_size: -; d_call: -; j_call: TRBJ1-4
cdr3_aa: CASRAGGRVYEAFF; cdr3_nt: TGTGCCAGCAGGGCGGGGGGGCGAGTGTATGAAGCTTTCTTT; v_call: TRBV6-5; clone_size: -; d_call: -; j_call: TRBJ1-1
cdr3_aa: CASSLGRGREQFF; cdr3_nt: TGTGCCAGCAGCTTAGGCAGGGGGCGTGAGCAGTTCTTC; v_call: TRBV5-4; clone_size: -; d_call: TRBD1; j_call: TRBJ2-1
cdr3_aa: CASSLSLLRNTEAFF; cdr3_nt: TGTGCCAGCAGTTTATCACTCCTACGGAACACTGAAGCTTTCTTT; v_call: TRBV27; clone_size: -; d_call: -; j_call: TRBJ1-1
cdr3_aa: CARHAAGTANNQPQHF; cdr3_nt: TGTGCCAGGCATGCGGCCGGGACAGCAAATAATCAGCCCCAGCATTTT; v_call: TRBV16; clone_size: once; d_call: TRBD1; j_call: TRBJ1-5
cdr3_aa: CASSLDGQPNTEAFF; cdr3_nt: TGCGCCAGCAGCTTGGATGGACAGCCGAACACTGAAGCTTTCTTT; v_call: TRBV5-1; clone_size: -; d_call: -; j_call: TRBJ1-1
cdr3_aa: CASSKDRGKTQYF; cdr3_nt: TGTGCCAGCAGTAAGGACAGGGGAAAGACCCAGTACTTC; v_call: TRBV6-5; clone_size: -; d_call: TRBD1; j_call: TRBJ2-5
cdr3_aa: CASSQEFLGTGAVADTQYF; cdr3_nt: TGTGCCAGCAGCCAAGAGTTTTTAGGGACAGGGGCAGTAGCAGATACGCAGTATTTT; v_call: TRBV3-1/TRBV3-2; clone_size: -; d_call: TRBD1; j_call: TRBJ2-3
cdr3_aa: CASRGSSEQYF; cdr3_nt: TGCGCCTCCCGGGGGTCAAGCGAGCAGTACTTC; v_call: TRBV2; clone_size: -; d_call: -; j_call: TRBJ2-7
cdr3_aa: CASSQGGAGLPEAFF; cdr3_nt: TGTGCCAGCAGCCAAGGGGGCGCGGGTCTTCCTGAAGCTTTCTTT; v_call: TRBV7-2; clone_size: once; d_call: TRBD1; j_call: TRBJ1-1